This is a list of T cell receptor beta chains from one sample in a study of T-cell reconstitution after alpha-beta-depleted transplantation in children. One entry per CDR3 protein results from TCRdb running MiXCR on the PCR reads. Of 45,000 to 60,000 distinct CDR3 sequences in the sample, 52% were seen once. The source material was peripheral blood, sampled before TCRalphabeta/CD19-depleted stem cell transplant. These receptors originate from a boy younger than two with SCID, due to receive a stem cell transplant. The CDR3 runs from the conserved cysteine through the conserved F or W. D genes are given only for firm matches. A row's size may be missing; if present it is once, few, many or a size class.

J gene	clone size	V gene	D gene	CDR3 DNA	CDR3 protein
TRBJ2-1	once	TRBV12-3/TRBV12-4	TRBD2	TGTGCCAGCAGGCCAGGACTAGCGGGGGGGTATGAGCAGTTCTTC	CASRPGLAGGYEQFF
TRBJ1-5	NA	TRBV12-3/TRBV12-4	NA	TGTGCCAGCAGTAGGCCCCTCGGGGATCAGCCCCAGCATTTT	CASSRPLGDQPQHF
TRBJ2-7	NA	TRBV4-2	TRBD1	TGTGCCAGCAGACCTTCCGGGACAGCATACGAGCAGTACTTC	CASRPSGTAYEQYF
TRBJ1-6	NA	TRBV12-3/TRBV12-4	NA	TGTGCCAGCAGAGGCCTGCCAGGGGTAAATTCACCCCTCCACTTT	CASRGLPGVNSPLHF
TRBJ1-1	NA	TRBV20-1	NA	TGCAGTGCTAGTGAACCGGTAACTGAAGCTTTCTTT	CSASEPVTEAFF
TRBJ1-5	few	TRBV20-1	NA	TGCAGTGCTAGGGGTTTGCCTGGCAATCAGCCCCAGCATTTT	CSARGLPGNQPQHF
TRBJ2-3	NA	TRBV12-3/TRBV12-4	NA	TGTGCCAGCAGTTTCAGGACAGTTGGGGCAGATACGCAGTATTTT	CASSFRTVGADTQYF
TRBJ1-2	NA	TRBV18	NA	TGTGCCAGCTCACCACCCCTTGAGGGAGAGGATGGCTACACCTTC	CASSPPLEGEDGYTF
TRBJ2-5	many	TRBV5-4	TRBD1	TGTGCCAGCAGCTCGACAGGGCTTCAAGAGACCCAGTACTTC	CASSSTGLQETQYF
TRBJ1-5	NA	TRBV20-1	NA	TGCAGTGCTAGTGGACAGCTTTACAATCAGCCCCAGCATTTT	CSASGQLYNQPQHF
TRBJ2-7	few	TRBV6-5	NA	TGTGCCAGCAGTCCCTCGGGGAGCGACGAGCAGTACTTC	CASSPSGSDEQYF
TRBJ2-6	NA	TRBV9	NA	TGTGCCAGCAGCTCCGGGGCCAACGTCCTGACTTTC	CASSSGANVLTF
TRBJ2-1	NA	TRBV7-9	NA	TGTGCCAGCAGCCCGATAGGGGGCTACAATGAGCAGTTCTTC	CASSPIGGYNEQFF
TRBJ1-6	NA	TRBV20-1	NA	TGCAGTGCTAGAGACCGTACGGCACCCCTCCACTTT	CSARDRTAPLHF
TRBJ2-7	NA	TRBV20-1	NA	TGCAGTGCTACGGGACGGAGCTCCTACGAGCAGTACTTC	CSATGRSSYEQYF
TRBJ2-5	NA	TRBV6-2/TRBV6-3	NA	TGTGCCAGCGAGCCGGTGGGGGCGGAAGAGACCCAGTACTTC	CASEPVGAEETQYF
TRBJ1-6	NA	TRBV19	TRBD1	TGTGCCAGTAGTGTCAAAAGCGGACAGGGGAATTCACCCCTCCACTTT	CASSVKSGQGNSPLHF
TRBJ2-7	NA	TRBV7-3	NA	TGTGCCATTCTCAGGGCCTACGAGCAGTACTTC	CAILRAYEQYF
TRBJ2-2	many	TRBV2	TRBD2	TGTGCCAGCAGTGACCCAGAACTAGCGGGGGGGCCGGGCACCGGGGAGCTGTTTTTT	CASSDPELAGGPGTGELFF
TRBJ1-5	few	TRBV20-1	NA	TGCAGTGCCGGGGGACAACTCAATCAGCCCCAGCATTTT	CSAGGQLNQPQHF
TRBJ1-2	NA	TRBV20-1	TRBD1	TGCAGTGCGACTTCAGTCCAGGGGGTGTCGGGAGGCTACACCTTC	CSATSVQGVSGGYTF
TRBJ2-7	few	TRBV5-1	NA	TGCGCCAGCAGCTTGGACGGGACGCCTAGCGAGCAGTACTTC	CASSLDGTPSEQYF
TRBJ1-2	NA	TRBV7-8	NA	TGTGCCAGCAGCTCCTTCGGGCGGAGCTACACCTTC	CASSSFGRSYTF
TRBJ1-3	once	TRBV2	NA	TGTGCCAGCAGGTCACGGGACAACGTTATCTCTGGAAACACCATATATTTT	CASRSRDNVISGNTIYF
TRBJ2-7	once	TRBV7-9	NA	TGTGCCAGCAGCTCCCAAGCCTCCCTCGGATCCGAGCAGTACTTC	CASSSQASLGSEQYF
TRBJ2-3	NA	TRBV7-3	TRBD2	TGTGCCAGCAGCGAGCCGACTAGCGGGGGGTTGCAGTATTTT	CASSEPTSGGLQYF
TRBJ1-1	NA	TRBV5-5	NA	TGTGCCAGCAGCTTGGCGATCGCTGAAGCTTTCTTT	CASSLAIAEAFF
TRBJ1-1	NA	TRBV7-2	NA	TGTGCCAGCAGCTTGGCCAGGGCGAACACTGAAGCTTTCTTT	CASSLARANTEAFF